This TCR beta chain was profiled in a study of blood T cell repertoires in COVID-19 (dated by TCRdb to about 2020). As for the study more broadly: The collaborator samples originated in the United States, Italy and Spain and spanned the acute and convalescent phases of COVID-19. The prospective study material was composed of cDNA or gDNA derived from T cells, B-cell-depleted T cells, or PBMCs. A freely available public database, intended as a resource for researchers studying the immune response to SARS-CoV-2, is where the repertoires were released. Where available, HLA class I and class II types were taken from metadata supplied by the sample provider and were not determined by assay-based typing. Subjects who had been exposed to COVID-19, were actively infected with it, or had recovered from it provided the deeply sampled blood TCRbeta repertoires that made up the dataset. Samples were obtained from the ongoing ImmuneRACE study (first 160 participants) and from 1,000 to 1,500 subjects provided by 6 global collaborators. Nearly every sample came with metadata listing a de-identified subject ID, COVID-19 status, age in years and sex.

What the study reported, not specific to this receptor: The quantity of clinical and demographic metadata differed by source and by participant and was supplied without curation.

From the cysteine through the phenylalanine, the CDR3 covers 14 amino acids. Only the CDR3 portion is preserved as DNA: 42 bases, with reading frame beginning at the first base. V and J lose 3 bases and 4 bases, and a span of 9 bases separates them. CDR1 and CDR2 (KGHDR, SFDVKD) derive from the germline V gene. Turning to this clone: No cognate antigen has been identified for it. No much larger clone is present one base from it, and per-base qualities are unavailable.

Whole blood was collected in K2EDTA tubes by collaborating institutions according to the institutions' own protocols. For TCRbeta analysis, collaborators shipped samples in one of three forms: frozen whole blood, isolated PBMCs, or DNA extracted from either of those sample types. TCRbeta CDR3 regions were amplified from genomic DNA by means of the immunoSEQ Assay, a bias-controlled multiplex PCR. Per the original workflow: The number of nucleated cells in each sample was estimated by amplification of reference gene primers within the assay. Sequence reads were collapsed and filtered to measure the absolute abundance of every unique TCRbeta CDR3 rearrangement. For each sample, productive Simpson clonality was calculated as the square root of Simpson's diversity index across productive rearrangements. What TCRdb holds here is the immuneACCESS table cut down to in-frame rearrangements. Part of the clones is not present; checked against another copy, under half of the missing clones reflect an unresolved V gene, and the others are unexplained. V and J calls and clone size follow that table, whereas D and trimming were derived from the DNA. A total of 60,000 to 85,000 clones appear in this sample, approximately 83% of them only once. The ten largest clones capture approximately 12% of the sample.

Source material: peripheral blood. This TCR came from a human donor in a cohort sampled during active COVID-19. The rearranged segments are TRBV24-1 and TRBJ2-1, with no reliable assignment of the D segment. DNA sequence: TGTGCCACCAGTGATGCGAAGACATACAATGAGCAGTTCTTC. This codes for CATSDAKTYNEQFF.